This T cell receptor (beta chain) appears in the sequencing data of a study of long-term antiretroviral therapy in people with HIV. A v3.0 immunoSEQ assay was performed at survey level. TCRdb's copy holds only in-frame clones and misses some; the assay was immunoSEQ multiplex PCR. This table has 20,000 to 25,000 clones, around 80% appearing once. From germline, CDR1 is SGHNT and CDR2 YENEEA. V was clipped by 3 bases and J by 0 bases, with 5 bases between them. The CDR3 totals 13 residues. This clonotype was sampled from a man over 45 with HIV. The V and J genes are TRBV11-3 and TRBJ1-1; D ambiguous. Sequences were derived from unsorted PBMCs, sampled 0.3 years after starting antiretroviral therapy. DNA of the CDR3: TGTGCCAGCAGCTTCGCGATGAACACTGAAGCTTTCTTT. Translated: CASSFAMNTEAFF. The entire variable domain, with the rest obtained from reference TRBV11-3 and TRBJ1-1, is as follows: EAGVVQSPRYKIIEKKQPVAFWCNPISGHNTLYWYLQNLGQGPELLIRYENEEAVDDSQLPKDRFSAERLKGVDSTLKIQPAELGDSAVYLCASSFAMNTEAFFGQGTRLTVV.